These 16 T cell receptor beta chains were all obtained from the same sample, sequenced in a study of blood T cell repertoires in COVID-19. Here immunoSEQ multiplex PCR was the method, and the copy in TCRdb shows in-frame clones only, minus some. The table has 130,000 to 150,000 clones, over 70% seen once. The sequenced sample was peripheral blood. The receptors stem from a man aged 80 or over with acute or convalescent COVID-19.

In this sample, this clone turned up a few times. Other DNA sequences in this specimen translate into the identical CDR3. J is TRBJ1-1 and V is TRBV27; 9 bases agree with TRBD1. This CDR3 spans 15 amino acids. With V trimmed by 5 bases and J by 4 bases, 8 bases remained unmatched. Per germline, CDR1 MNHEY and CDR2 SMNVEV (reference sequence). The CDR3 sequence: CASSPRDRVGTEAFF. For the CDR3, the DNA is TGTGCCAGCAGTCCAAGGGACAGGGTTGGCACTGAAGCTTTCTTT.

This chain connects TRBV3-1 (or the pseudogene TRBV3-2) to TRBJ2-7, with D uncertain. The V end was cut by 1 base, the J end by 3 bases, with 10 bases between. The CDR3 extends over 14 amino acids. From germline, CDR1 is LGHDT and CDR2 YNNKEL (reference sequence). The CDR3 nucleotides are TGTGCCAGCAGCCAAGGTGGCACAAACTACGAGCAGTACTTC. The encoded protein is CASSQGGTNYEQYF.

V gene TRBV9 combines with J gene TRBJ2-7; TRBD1 matches 8 bases. The CDR3 spans 14 residues. Germline CDR1 reads SGDLS; CDR2 reads YYNGEE. V was clipped by 4 bases and J by 6 bases; unmatched bases: 9. CDR3 in DNA: TGTGCCAGCAGCCCCGGGGACAGGTGGGGCGAGCAGTACTTC. Its translation is CASSPGDRWGEQYF.

For the CDR3, the DNA is TGTGCCAGCAGTGAAGTAGGGGTGAGCTCCTACAATGAGCAGTTCTTC. Translation: CASSEVGVSSYNEQFF. The J gene is TRBJ2-1, the V gene TRBV2; D is perhaps TRBD1 (5 bases). The CDR3 extends over 16 amino acids. V was cut by 1 base and J by 0 bases, with 10 bases left in between. The germline CDR1 and CDR2 sequences are SNHLY and FYNNEI.

This rearrangement joins TRBV3-1 (or the pseudogene TRBV3-2) to TRBJ2-7; 12 nucleotides agree with TRBD2. The CDR3 extends over 16 amino acids. Germline V gives CDR1 LGHDT, CDR2 YNNKEL (reference sequence). Trimming cost V 2 bases and J 6 bases; bases outside gene matches: 8. The CDR3 DNA follows: TGTGCCAGCAGCCAAATTGGACTAGCGGGGTTAGGCGAGCAGTACTTC. Translated, it gives CASSQIGLAGLGEQYF.

The chain combines TRBV27 with TRBJ1-4, with 11 bases fitting TRBD1. Trimming took 1 base from V and 1 from J; bases not matched to a gene: 8. This CDR3 comprises 19 residues. Germline V CDR1 and CDR2: MNHEY, SMNVEV (reference sequence). The CDR3 loop reads CASSLFRTGGGGTNEKLFF. The DNA of the CDR3 is TGTGCCAGCAGTTTATTCAGGACAGGGGGCGGCGGAACTAATGAAAAACTGTTTTTT.

The chain's CDR3 is CASSVVHRGNTEAFF. CDR3 sequence (DNA): TGTGCCAGCAGCGTAGTCCACAGGGGGAACACTGAAGCTTTCTTT. The chain combines TRBV9 with TRBJ1-1, with 7 bases identical to TRBD1. The CDR3 covers 15 residues. Germline V CDR1 and CDR2: SGDLS, YYNGEE. V shed 0 bases and J 1 base; nucleotides not matched to a gene: 3.

The V and J genes are TRBV28 and TRBJ1-1; D is perhaps TRBD1 (6 bases). CDR3 size: 15 residues. The V end lost 6 bases, the J end lost 0 bases, and 14 bases lay between the germline ends. Germline V gene sequence: CDR1 MDHEN, CDR2 SYDVKM. CDR3 amino acids: CASRGGRHMNTEAFF. The CDR3 DNA reads TGTGCCAGCAGGGGGGGGCGTCACATGAACACTGAAGCTTTCTTT.

The gene calls are TRBV24-1 and TRBJ1-5, with 7 bases aligning to TRBD1. Germline V CDR1 and CDR2: KGHDR, SFDVKD. V lost 4 bases to trimming and J lost 0 bases; unmatched junction nucleotides: 5. The CDR3 spans 16 residues. CDR3 DNA sequence: TGTGCCACCAGTGACTCGGGACAGTATAGCAATCAGCCCCAGCATTTT. This gives the protein CATSDSGQYSNQPQHF.

The genes are TRBV7-8 and TRBJ1-2; 7 bases match TRBD1. The V gene end was trimmed by 0 bases and the J gene end by 0 bases; junction bases not matched to a gene: 4. The CDR3 is 16 amino acids. Germline CDR1 SGHVS, CDR2 FQNEAQ. The CDR3: CASSLASQGSNYGYTF. The CDR3 DNA reads TGTGCCAGCAGCTTAGCCTCACAGGGGTCTAACTATGGCTACACCTTC.

This sequence joins TRBV4-1 and TRBJ2-1, with D perhaps TRBD1 (7 bases). Trimming removed 2 bases at V and 10 bases at J, with 15 bases between. Germline loops: CDR1 MGHRA, CDR2 YSYEKL. The CDR3 is 14 residues long. The CDR3, as DNA: TGCGCCAGCAGCCAAAGGGGGCAGCGGGTCGAGCAGTTCTTC. This translates into CASSQRGQRVEQFF.

The V gene is TRBV7-9, the J gene TRBJ2-3; a possible D gene is TRBD2 (6 bases). This CDR3 comprises 16 residues. Looked up from germline, CDR1 is SEHNR and CDR2 is FQNEAQ (reference sequence). The germline V and J ends were trimmed by 5 bases and 2 bases, with 17 bases remaining between them. In nucleotides, the CDR3 is TGTGCCAGCAGCCACCCCCCGACTAGAAACACAGATACGCAGTATTTT. It codes for CASSHPPTRNTDTQYF.

This clone was recorded only once. This chain joins TRBV10-1 and TRBJ2-2; 9 bases are shared with TRBD2. The V and J ends lost 3 bases and 4 bases, in that order; junction bases with no gene match: 6. In germline, CDR1 is WNHNN, CDR2 SYGVQD (reference sequence). The CDR3 runs 16 residues. In nucleotides, the CDR3 is TGCGCCAGCAGTGACATAGCGGGAGCCCCCACCGGGGAGCTGTTTTTT. Encoded protein: CASSDIAGAPTGELFF.

J is TRBJ1-6 and V is TRBV6-5, with TRBD1 matching over 7 bases. Trimming cost V 5 bases and J 6 bases; bases outside gene matches: 7. This CDR3 comprises 15 residues. From germline, CDR1 is MNHEY and CDR2 SVGAGI. CDR3 sequence reads: CASSPREGANSPLHF. DNA of the CDR3: TGTGCCAGCAGTCCCAGAGAGGGGGCTAATTCACCCCTCCACTTT.

J is TRBJ2-1 and V is TRBV27; TRBD1 matches at 11 bases. Per the germline V gene, CDR1 is MNHEY and CDR2 is SMNVEV (reference sequence). Trimming took 6 bases from V and 7 from J; bases not matched to a gene: 2. CDR3 length: 13 amino acids. CDR3 sequence (DNA): TGTGCCAGCAGGGACAGGGGGCCTAATGAGCAGTTCTTC. Amino acids: CASRDRGPNEQFF.

This chain links TRBV7-3 with TRBJ1-4; TRBD1 might be the D (6 bases). Germline V CDR1 and CDR2: SGHTA, FQGTGA. The CDR3 sequence is 15 residues long. The V end lost 0 bases, the J end lost 3 bases, and 8 bases lay between the germline ends. CDR3 sequence reads: CASSLTGAANEKLFF. DNA of the CDR3: TGTGCCAGCAGCTTAACGGGGGCGGCTAATGAAAAACTGTTTTTT.